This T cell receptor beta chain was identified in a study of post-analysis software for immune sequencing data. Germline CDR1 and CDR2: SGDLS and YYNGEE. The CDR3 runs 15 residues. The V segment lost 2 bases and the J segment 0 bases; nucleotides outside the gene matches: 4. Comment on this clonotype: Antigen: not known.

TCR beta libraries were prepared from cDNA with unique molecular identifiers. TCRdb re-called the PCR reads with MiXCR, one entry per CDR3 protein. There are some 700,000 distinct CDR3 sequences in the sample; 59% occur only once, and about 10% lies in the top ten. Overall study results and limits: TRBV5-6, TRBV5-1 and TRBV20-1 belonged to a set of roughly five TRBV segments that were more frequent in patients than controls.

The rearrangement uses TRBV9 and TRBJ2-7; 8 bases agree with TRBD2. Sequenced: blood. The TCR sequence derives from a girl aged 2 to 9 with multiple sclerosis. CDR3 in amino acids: CASSVRAGDSYEQYF. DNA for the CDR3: TGTGCCAGCAGCGTCAGAGCGGGAGACTCCTACGAGCAGTACTTC.